This T cell receptor (beta chain) was found in a study of cytomegalovirus exposure and HLA in healthy donors. Broader study findings: In a later analysis, donors in an Asian-associated ancestry cluster reportedly had fewer N-insertions in productive TCRs than the cohort mean.

With regard to this clone: Its antigen is as yet unknown.

PCR used 60 Vbeta primers and 13 Jbeta primers. Sequenced by immunoSEQ multiplex PCR; TCRdb stores in-frame clones only, minus some. The data include roughly 62,000 clones; the top ten clones carry around 4%. The sequence was collected from a male donor in good health and CMV-seronegative. The specimen was PBMCs.

This CDR3 is CASSPSPGQGGAFF. The CDR3 DNA reads as TGTGCCAGCAGTCCTAGTCCGGGACAGGGGGGGGCTTTCTTT. The rearrangement links TRBV5-4 to TRBJ1-1, with 11 bases aligning to TRBD1. The V gene's germline CDR1 is SGHNT and CDR2 YYREEE (reference sequence). This CDR3 comprises 14 residues. With V trimmed by 5 bases and J by 11 bases, 11 bases remained unmatched.